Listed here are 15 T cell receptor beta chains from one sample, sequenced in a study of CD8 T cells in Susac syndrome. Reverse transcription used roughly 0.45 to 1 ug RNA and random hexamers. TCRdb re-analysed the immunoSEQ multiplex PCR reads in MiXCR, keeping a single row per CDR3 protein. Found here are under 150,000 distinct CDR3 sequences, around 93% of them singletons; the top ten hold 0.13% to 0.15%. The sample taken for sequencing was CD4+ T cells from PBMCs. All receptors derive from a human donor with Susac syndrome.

The CDR3 region is CASSSPGLIATGANVLTF. The CDR3 coding sequence is TGTGCCAGCAGCTCCCCGGGACTGATTGCCACTGGGGCCAACGTCCTGACTTTC. The gene calls are TRBV11-1 and TRBJ2-6; possible D gene TRBD2, 6 bases. Germline CDR1 reads SGHAT; CDR2 reads FQDESV (reference sequence). V lost 4 bases, J lost 2 bases, and 18 bases lay in between. The CDR3 loop spans 18 amino acids.

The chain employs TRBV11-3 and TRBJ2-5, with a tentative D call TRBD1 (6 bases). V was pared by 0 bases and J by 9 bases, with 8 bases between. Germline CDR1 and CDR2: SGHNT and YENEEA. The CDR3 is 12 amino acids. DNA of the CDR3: TGTGCCAGCAGCTTAGATCAGGGGTCCCAGTACTTC. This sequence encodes CASSLDQGSQYF.

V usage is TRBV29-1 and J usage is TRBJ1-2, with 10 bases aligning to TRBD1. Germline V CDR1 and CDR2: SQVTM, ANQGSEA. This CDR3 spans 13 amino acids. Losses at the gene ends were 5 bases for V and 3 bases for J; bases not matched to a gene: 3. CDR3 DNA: TGCAGCGTTCTGGGACAGGGGTACTATGGCTACACCTTC. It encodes CSVLGQGYYGYTF.

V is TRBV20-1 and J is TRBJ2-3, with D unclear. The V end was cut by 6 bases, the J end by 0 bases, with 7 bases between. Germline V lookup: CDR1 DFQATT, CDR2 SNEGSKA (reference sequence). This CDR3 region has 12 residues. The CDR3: CSAYVSTDTQYF. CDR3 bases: TGCAGTGCGTACGTAAGCACAGATACGCAGTATTTT.

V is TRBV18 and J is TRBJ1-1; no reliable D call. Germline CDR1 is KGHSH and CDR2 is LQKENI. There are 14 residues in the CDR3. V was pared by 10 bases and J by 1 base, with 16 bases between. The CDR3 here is CATTLGTRNTEAFF. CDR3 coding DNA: TGTGCCACCACTCTGGGCACCCGGAACACTGAAGCTTTCTTT.

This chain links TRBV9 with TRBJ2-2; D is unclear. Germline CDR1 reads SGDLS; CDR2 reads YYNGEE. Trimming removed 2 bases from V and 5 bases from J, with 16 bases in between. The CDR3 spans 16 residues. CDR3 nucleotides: TGTGCCAGCAGCGTGTATCTCCATCCTACAACCGGGGAGCTGTTTTTT. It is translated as CASSVYLHPTTGELFF.

This chain's CDR3 is CSARGQGMSYEQYF. The CDR3 DNA follows: TGCAGTGCGAGGGGACAGGGGATGTCCTACGAGCAGTACTTC. V gene TRBV20-1 combines with J gene TRBJ2-7; 10 nucleotides agree with TRBD1. Trimming at V came to 6 bases and at J to 1 base, leaving 6 bases not matched to a gene. The CDR3 is 14 residues long. Germline lookup yields CDR1 DFQATT and CDR2 SNEGSKA (reference sequence).

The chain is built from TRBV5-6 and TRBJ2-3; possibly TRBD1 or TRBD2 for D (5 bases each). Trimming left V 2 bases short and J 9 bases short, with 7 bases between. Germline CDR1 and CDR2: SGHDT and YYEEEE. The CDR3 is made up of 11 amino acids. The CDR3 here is CASSFGGTQYF. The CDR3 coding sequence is TGTGCCAGCAGCTTTGGGGGAACGCAGTATTTT. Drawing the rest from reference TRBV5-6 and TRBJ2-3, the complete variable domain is DAGVTQSPTHLIKTRGQQVTLRCSPKSGHDTVSWYQQALGQGPQFIFQYYEEEERQRGNFPDRFSGHQFPNYSSELNVNALLLGDSALYLCASSFGGTQYFGPGTRLTVL.

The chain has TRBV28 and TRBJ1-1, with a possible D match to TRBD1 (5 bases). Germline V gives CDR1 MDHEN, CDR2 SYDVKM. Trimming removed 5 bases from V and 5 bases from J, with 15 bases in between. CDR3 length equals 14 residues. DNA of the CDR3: TGTGCCAGCAGTGACAGTCCCCTTCGGACTGAAGCTTTCTTT. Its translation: CASSDSPLRTEAFF.

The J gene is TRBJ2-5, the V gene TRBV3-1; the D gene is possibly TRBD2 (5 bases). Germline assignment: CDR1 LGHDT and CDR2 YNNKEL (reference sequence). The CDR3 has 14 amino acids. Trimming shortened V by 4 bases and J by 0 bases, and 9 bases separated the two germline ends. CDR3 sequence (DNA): TGTGCCAGCAGCCTCGCCGGGAACCAAGAGACCCAGTACTTC. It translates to CASSLAGNQETQYF.

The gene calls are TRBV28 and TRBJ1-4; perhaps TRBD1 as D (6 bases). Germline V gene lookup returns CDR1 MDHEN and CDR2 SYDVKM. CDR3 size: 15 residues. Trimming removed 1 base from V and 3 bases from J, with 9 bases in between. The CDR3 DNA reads TGTGCCAGCAGTTTATTCAGGGGACCTAATGAAAAACTGTTTTTT. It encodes CASSLFRGPNEKLFF. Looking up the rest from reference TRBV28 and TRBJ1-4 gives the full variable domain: DVKVTQSSRYLVKRTGEKVFLECVQDMDHENMFWYRQDPGLGLRLIYFSYDVKMKEKGDIPEGYSVSREKKERFSLILESASTNQTSMYLCASSLFRGPNEKLFFGSGTQLSVL.

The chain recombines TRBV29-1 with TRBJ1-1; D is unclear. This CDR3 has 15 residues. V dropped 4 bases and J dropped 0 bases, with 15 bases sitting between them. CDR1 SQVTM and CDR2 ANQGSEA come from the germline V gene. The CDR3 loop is CSVVGTNALNTEAFF. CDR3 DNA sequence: TGCAGCGTTGTTGGTACCAACGCTTTGAACACTGAAGCTTTCTTT.

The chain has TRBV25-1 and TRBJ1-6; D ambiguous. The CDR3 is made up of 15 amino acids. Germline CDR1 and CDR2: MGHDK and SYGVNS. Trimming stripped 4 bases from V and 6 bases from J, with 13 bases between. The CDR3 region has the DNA TGTGCCAGCAGTGCCAAGGATTTTGGTAATTCACCCCTCCACTTT. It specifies CASSAKDFGNSPLHF.

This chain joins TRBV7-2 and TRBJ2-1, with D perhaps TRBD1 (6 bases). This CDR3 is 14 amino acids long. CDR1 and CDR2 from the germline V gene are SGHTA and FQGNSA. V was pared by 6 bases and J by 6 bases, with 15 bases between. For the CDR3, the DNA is TGTGCCAGCAGGTTGACAGGTGGGCGCAATGAGCAGTTCTTC. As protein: CASRLTGGRNEQFF.

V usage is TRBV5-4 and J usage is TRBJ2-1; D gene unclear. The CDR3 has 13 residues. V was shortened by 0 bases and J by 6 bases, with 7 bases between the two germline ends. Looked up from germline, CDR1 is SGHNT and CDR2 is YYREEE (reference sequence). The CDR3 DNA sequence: TGTGCCAGCAGCTTGGGTTGGAGCAATGAGCAGTTCTTC. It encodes CASSLGWSNEQFF.